This T cell receptor (beta chain) emerged from a study of shared clonotypes between healthy human individuals. CDR3 length: 17 amino acids. V dropped 2 bases and J dropped 2; count of bases not matched to a gene: 5. Germline V gene sequence: CDR1 LGHNT, CDR2 FRNRAP. Profiled with immunoSEQ multiplex PCR; TCRdb holds only in-frame clones, not every one. The table records hundreds of thousands of clones, around four fifths of them present only once. This chain connects TRBV12-5 to TRBJ2-1; 11 positions agree with TRBD2. The specimen sequenced was memory CD4+ T cells sorted from blood. Indicated subset: CD45RA-negative fraction. This sequence originates from a woman younger than 45 in good health. The CDR3 spells CASGLTIAGGAYNEQFF. CDR3 nucleotides: TGTGCTAGTGGTTTGACAATAGCGGGAGGGGCCTACAATGAGCAGTTCTTC.